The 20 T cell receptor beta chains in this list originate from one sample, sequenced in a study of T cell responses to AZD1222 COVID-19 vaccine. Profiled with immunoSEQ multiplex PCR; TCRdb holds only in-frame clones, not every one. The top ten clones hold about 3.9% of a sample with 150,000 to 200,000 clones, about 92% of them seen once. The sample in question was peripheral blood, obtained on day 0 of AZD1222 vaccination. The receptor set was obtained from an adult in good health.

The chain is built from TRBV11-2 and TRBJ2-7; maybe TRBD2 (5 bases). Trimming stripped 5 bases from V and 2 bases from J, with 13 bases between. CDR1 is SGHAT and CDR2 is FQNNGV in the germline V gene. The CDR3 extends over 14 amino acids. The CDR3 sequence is CASSLGAGTYEQYF. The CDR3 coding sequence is TGTGCCAGCAGCCTAGGTGCCGGGACCTACGAGCAGTACTTC.

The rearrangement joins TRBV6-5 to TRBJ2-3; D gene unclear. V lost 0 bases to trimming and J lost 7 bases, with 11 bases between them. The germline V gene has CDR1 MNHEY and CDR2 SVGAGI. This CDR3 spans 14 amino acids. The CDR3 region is CASSYSPIQHTQYF. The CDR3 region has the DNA TGTGCCAGCAGTTACTCCCCGATCCAGCATACGCAGTATTTT.

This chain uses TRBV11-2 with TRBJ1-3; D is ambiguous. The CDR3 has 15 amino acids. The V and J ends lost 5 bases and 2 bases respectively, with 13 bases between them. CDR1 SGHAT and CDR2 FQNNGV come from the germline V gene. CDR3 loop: CASSPLTRAGNTIYF. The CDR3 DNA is TGTGCCAGCAGCCCACTTACGAGGGCTGGAAACACCATATATTTT.

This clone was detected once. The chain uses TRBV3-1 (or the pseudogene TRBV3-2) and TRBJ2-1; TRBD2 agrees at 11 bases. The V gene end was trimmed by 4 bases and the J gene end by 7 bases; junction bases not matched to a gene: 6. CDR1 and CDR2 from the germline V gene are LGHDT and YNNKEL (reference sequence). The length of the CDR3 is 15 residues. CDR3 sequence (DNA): TGTGCCAGCAGCCGAACTAGCGGGAGTGGAAATGAGCAGTTCTTC. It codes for CASSRTSGSGNEQFF.

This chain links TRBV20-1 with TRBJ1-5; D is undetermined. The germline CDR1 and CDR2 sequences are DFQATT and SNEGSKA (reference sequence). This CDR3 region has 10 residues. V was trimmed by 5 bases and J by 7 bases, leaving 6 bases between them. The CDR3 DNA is TGCAGTGCTGGAAACCAGCCCCAGCATTTT. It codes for CSAGNQPQHF.

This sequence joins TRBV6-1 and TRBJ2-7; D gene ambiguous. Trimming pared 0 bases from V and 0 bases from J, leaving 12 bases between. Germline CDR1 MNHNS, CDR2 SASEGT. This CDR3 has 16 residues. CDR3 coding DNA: TGTGCCAGCAGTGAAGCGCGTGCACATAGCTCCTACGAGCAGTACTTC. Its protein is CASSEARAHSSYEQYF.

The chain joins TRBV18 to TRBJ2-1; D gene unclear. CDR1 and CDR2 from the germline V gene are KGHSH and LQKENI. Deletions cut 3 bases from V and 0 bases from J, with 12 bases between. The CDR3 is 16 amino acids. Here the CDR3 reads CASSPPGGGSYNEQFF. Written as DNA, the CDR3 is TGTGCCAGCTCACCCCCCGGCGGCGGCTCCTACAATGAGCAGTTCTTC.

CDR3 loop: CASSFDSHYGYTF. The CDR3 region has the DNA TGTGCCAGCAGCTTTGACAGCCACTATGGCTACACCTTC. This chain connects TRBV5-4 to TRBJ1-2, with a tentative D call TRBD1 (5 bases). Germline CDR1 reads SGHNT; CDR2 reads YYREEE (reference sequence). V lost 2 bases, J lost 3 bases, and 8 bases lay in between. The CDR3 consists of 13 residues.

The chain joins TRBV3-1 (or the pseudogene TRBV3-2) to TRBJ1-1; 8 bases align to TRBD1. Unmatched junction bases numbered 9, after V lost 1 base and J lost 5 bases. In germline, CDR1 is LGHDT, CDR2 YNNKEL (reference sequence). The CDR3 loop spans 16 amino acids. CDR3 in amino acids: CASSQGRQGKRTEAFF. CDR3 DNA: TGTGCCAGCAGCCAAGGTAGACAGGGGAAAAGGACTGAAGCTTTCTTT.

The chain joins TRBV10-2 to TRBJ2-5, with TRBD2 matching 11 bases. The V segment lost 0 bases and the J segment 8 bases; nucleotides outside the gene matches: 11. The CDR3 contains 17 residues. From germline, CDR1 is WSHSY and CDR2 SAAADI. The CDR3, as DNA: TGCGCCAGCAGTGAGTCTTGGGGTAGCGGGAGGGAAGGAACCCAGTACTTC. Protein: CASSESWGSGREGTQYF.

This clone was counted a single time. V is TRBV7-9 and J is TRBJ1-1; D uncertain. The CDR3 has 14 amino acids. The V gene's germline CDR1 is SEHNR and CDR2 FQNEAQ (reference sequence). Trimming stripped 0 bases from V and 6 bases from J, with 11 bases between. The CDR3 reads CASSLAFQSAEAFF. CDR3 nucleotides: TGTGCCAGCAGCTTAGCTTTCCAATCTGCTGAAGCTTTCTTT. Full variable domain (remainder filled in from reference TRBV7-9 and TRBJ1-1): DTGVSQNPRHKITKRGQNVTFRCDPISEHNRLYWYRQTLGQGPEFLTYFQNEAQLEKSRLLSDRFSAERPKGSFSTLEIQRTEQGDSAMYLCASSLAFQSAEAFFGQGTRLTVV.

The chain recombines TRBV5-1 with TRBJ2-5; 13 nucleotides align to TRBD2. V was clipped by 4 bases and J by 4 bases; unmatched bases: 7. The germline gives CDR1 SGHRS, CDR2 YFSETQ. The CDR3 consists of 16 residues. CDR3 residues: CASSLTSGGAGETQYF. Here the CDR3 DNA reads TGCGCCAGCAGCCTTACTAGCGGGGGGGCCGGAGAGACCCAGTACTTC.

CDR3 in DNA: TGTGCCAGCAGCTTAGTAGGGGTAGTACGCTATGGCTACACCTTC. Protein sequence: CASSLVGVVRYGYTF. The chain joins TRBV11-2 to TRBJ1-2; the D gene is possibly TRBD1 (5 bases). Per germline, CDR1 SGHAT and CDR2 FQNNGV. The CDR3 covers 15 residues. V shed 1 base and J shed 4 bases, with 13 bases lying between them.

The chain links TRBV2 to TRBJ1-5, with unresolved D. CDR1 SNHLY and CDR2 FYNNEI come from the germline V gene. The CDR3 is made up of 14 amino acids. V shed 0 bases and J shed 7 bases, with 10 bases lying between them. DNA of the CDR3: TGTGCCAGCAGTGAAGCGCCTAGCTACCAGCCCCAGCATTTT. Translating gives CASSEAPSYQPQHF.

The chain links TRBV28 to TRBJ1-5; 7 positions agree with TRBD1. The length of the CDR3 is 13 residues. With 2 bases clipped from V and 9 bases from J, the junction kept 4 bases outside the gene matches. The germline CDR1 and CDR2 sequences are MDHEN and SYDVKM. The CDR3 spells CASSLGTVMPQHF. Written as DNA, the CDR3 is TGTGCCAGCAGTTTAGGGACAGTCATGCCCCAGCATTTT.

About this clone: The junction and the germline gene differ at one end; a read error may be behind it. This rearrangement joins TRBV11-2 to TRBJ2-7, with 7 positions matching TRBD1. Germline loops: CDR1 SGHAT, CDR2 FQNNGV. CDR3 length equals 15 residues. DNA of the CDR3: TGTGCCAGCAGCTTAAATAGACAGGGTGTAGGCGAGCAGTGCTTC. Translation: CASSLNRQGVGEQCF.

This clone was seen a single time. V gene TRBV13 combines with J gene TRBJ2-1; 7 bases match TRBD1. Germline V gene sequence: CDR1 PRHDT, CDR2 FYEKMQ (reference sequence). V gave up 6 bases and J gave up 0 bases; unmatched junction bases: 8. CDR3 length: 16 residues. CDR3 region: CASRSGRDSSYNEQFF. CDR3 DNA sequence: TGTGCCAGCAGAAGCGGCCGGGACAGCTCCTACAATGAGCAGTTCTTC.

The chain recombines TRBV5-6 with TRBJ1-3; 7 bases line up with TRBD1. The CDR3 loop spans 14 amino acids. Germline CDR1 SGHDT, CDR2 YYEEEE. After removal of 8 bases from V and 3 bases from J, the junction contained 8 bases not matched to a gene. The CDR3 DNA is TGTGCCAGACAGGAGGGGGCGCTTGGAAACACCATATATTTT. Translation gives CARQEGALGNTIYF.

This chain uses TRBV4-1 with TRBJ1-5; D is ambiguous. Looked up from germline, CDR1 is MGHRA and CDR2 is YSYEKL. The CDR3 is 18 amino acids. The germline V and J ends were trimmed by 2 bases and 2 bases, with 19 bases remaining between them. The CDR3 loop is CASSQLDLIPTGNQPQHF. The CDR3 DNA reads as TGCGCCAGCAGCCAATTAGACTTGATCCCGACCGGCAATCAGCCCCAGCATTTT.

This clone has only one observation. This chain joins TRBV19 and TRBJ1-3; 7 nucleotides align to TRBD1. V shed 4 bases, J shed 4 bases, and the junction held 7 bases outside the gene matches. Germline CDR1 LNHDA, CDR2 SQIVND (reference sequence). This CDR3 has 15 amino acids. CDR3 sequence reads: CASSRTTGSGNTIYF. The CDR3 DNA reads TGTGCCAGTAGTAGGACGACAGGGTCCGGAAACACCATATATTTT.